This TCR beta chain stems from a study of siplizumab effects on memory and regulatory T cells. General observations from the study: A significant reduction in alloreactive sequences traceable to unstimulated CD4+ memory cells was produced by siplizumab. Siplizumab cultures yielded proliferating Tregs whose suppressive function was not confirmed.

Germline lookup yields CDR1 SNHLY and CDR2 FYNNEI. The germline V and J ends were trimmed by 3 bases and 4 bases, with 2 bases remaining between them. There are 11 residues in the CDR3. As regards this clone: Its specificity is not known.

In each sample, approximately 100,000 TCR templates were assayed. Data came from immunoSEQ multiplex PCR; TCRdb stores just in-frame clones and leaves some out. The sample shows just over 50,000 clones, approximately 97% of them seen only once. This TCR derives from a human donor in good health. The V and J genes are TRBV2 and TRBJ2-3; no reliable D call. Sequencing used naive CD4+ T cells sorted from blood. CDR3 sequence reads: CASSESDTQYF. Written as DNA, the CDR3 is TGTGCCAGCAGTGAGTCAGATACGCAGTATTTT.